What follows is one T cell receptor (beta chain) and its context. Antigen specificity is unknown. The sample belongs to a study of a mutant IDH1 vaccine in newly diagnosed glioma. Overall study: Vaccination began 4-6 weeks post radiotherapy alone, or with temozolomide cycles. Week 35 held visit V12, while week 47 held visit V13.

The method was immunoSEQ multiplex PCR; TCRdb's version includes in-frame clones alone and lacks a portion of them. This sample has tens of thousands of clones; 75% to 95% occur once, and the top ten carry about 5%. The ends were cut back, 5 bases at V and 3 bases at J, with 11 bases in the middle. The germline gives CDR1 SEHNR, CDR2 FQNEAQ (reference sequence). This CDR3 region has 14 residues. Time point: week 47, end of study. Topical imiquimod was applied with each vaccine dose, which held 300 ug of mutant IDH1 20-mer peptide. New IDH1-mutant, ATRX-lost WHO grade 3 or 4 astrocytomas occurred in donors.

The source was PBMCs, collected from a glioma patient whose treatment included an IDH1 peptide vaccine. The origin of this receptor is a woman aged 40 to 55 with glioma. V usage is TRBV7-9 and J usage is TRBJ1-5; D perhaps matches TRBD1 (5 bases). The CDR3 nucleotides read TGTGCCAGCAGCGTGACAGAGTTCAATCAGCCCCAGCATTTT. Translating gives CASSVTEFNQPQHF.